This record concerns one T cell receptor beta chain sequence. The junction does not match germline at one end; this may be a read error. This specimen belongs to a study of T cell responses to AZD1222 COVID-19 vaccine. Study in general: Second doses were pooled across both intervals (about 4 or about 12 weeks).

This CDR3 has 12 residues. Method: immunoSEQ multiplex PCR; TCRdb's copy keeps in-frame clones and lacks some. The data hold roughly 140,000 clones, with 90% to 95% observed a single time. This TCR came from an adult in good health. This chain links TRBV12-3 or TRBV12-4 with TRBJ1-1; D is unclear. Sequencing used peripheral blood, obtained on day 0 of AZD1222 vaccination. In DNA form, the CDR3 reads TGTGCCAGCAGTTCCCTTCACAAGACCTTCGTCTTT. This codes for CASSSLHKTFVF.